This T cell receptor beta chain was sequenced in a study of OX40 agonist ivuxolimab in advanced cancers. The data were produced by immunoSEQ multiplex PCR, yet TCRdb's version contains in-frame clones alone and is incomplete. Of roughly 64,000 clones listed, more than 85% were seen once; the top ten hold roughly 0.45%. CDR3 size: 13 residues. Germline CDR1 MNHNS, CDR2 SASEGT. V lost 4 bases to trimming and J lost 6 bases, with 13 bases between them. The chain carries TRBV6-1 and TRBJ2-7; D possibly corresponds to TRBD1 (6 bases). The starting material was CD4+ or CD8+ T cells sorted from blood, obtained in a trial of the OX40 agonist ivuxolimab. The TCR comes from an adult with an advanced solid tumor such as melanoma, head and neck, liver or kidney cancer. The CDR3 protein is CASSGGEGVEQYF. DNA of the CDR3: TGTGCCAGCAGTGGGGGTGAGGGGGTCGAGCAGTACTTC.